This T cell receptor beta chain derives from a study of T cell responses to AZD1222 COVID-19 vaccine (dated by TCRdb to the early 2020s). Regarding the research as a whole: TCR sequencing was performed for fewer than 250 trial participants, of whom some 200 were given two doses of AZD1222 and some 26 were given two doses of MenACWY control vaccine. Trial participants were enrolled by age into subgroups of 18-55, 56-69 and 70-plus years, and roughly 160, 29 and 62 TCR-sequenced participants, respectively, were included in these subgroups.

Overall results and qualifications from the work: After two AZD1222 doses, spike-specific TCR breadth and depth were significantly higher than at day 0 and than in MenACWY recipients. Because no samples from the day 14 peak response were available, repertoires could be characterized only after the peak T cell response. Conclusions about previously exposed vaccinees are limited, since just 6 or 7 AZD1222 recipients were seropositive for SARS-CoV-2 at baseline. The 56-69-year group was small, and its depth increase did not reach significance, likely because of low power. CD4 TCRs associated with the vaccine covered the entire spike protein, and the dominant responses were in regions 160-218 and 743-854. Participants were mostly white British, with more females than males. The authors suggested clonal diversity may have been underestimated. Reportedly, close to half of the unique spike-specific TCRs recognized epitopes lying outside the regions that are mutated in the B.1.351 and B.1.1.7 variants.

The sample holds one count of this clone. Its binding antigen is unknown. Base qualities are missing; no much larger clone stands one base away. The time point tag for this specimen amounts to: about 28 days (+/-7) after the second vaccine dose. AZD1222 recipients whose second dose came at about 4 weeks and those whose second dose came at about 12 weeks were combined into one group, since spike-specific TCR depth and breadth did not differ between the two schedules. Samples from vaccinated people were obtained from the UK trials COV001 and COV002, which included a single-blind randomized controlled phase 2/3 trial of AZD1222 (ChAdOx1 nCoV-19) in healthy adults. For TCRbeta chain sequencing, PBMC samples were collected from trial participants at day 0 and at day 28 after the second dose. The CDR3 regions of human TCRbeta chains were subjected to immunosequencing. The original methods were these. Repertoire TCRs were matched against a reference library of SARS-CoV-2-specific TCRs generated with the MIRA antigen-specificity platform. Breadth meant the fraction of unique TCRs that were SARS-CoV-2-associated, whereas depth meant the fraction of total T cells that were SARS-CoV-2-associated. Using the MIRA data, every spike-specific TCR was mapped to the spike region that the TCR reacted to and assigned to either a CD4 or a CD8 class. Log10-transformed breadth and depth values were compared by one-way ANOVA with Sidak's multiple comparisons tests. TCRdb holds this immuneACCESS table with in-frame rearrangements only. Some clones are missing; in checked studies, unresolved V genes explain under half, and the rest has no known cause. V and J calls and clone size follow that table, whereas D and trimming were derived from the DNA. Here the sample has roughly 50,000 clones; about 91% occur a single time. The ten largest clones capture 5.3% of the sample.

CDR1 is given as KGHSH and CDR2 as LQKENI, both from the germline V gene. The trim is 3 bases for V and 4 bases for J, with a gap of 13 bases between the germline ends. The CDR3, cysteine through phenylalanine, is 15 amino acids long. Only the CDR3 part of the read is kept: 45 bases, read in frame from the first base. Sequencing was performed on peripheral blood, taken 28 days after the second AZD1222 dose. The receptor chain draws on TRBV18 and TRBJ1-5; a tentative D call is TRBD1 (5 bases match). The sequence was collected from an adult who received the AZD1222 COVID-19 vaccine. CDR3 region: CASSPPGRGNQPQHF. At the DNA level, the sequence is TGTGCCAGCTCACCGCCCGGGAGGGGAAATCAGCCCCAGCATTTT. The reference TRBV18 and TRBJ1-5 proteins fill in what lies around the CDR3, so the full variable domain reads NAGVMQNPRHLVRRRGQEARLRCSPMKGHSHVYWYRQLPEEGLKFMVYLQKENIIDESGMPKERFSAEFPKEGPSILRIQQVVRGDSAAYFCASSPPGRGNQPQHFGDGTRLSIL.